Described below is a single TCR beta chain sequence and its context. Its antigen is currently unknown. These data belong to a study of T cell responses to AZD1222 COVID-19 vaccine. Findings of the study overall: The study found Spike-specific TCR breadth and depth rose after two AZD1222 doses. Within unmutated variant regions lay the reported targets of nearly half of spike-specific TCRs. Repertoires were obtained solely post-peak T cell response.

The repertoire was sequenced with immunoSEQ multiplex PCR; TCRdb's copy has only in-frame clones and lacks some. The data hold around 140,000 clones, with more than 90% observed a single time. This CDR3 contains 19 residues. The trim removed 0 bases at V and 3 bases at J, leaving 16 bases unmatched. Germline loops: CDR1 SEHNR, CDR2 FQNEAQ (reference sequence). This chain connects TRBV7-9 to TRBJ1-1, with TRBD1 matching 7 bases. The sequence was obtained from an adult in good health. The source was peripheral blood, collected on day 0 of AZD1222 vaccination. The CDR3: CASSLAWVRSDRSDTEAFF. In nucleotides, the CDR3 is TGTGCCAGCAGCTTAGCGTGGGTTCGCTCGGACAGGTCGGACACTGAAGCTTTCTTT.